Shown below are 16 T cell receptor beta chains from a single sample sequenced in a study of T cell responses to AZD1222 COVID-19 vaccine (dated by TCRdb to about 2021). The time point label, read with the paper, signifies: about 28 days (+/-7) after the second vaccine dose. The library relied on the immunoSEQ multiplex PCR assay. TCRdb mirrors the immuneACCESS table, restricted to in-frame sequences. Some clones are absent from its copies; in checked studies, under half trace to an unresolved V gene, and the reason for the others is unknown. Across this sample there are some 180,000 clones, with approximately 93% seen only once. In total, the top ten clones hold more than 1.5% of the sample. The source was peripheral blood, collected 28 days after the second AZD1222 dose. All receptors come from an adult who received the AZD1222 COVID-19 vaccine.

The chain uses TRBV5-8 and TRBJ2-5; a weak D match, TRBD2 (6 bases). From germline, CDR1 is SGHTS and CDR2 YDEGEE. V lost 4 bases to trimming and J lost 5 bases, with 18 bases between them. This CDR3 has 15 residues. The CDR3 loop is CASSRIAGRRETQYF. The CDR3 coding sequence is TGTGCCAGCAGCCGGATTGCGGGAAGGCGGGAGACCCAGTACTTC.

This chain connects TRBV7-2 to TRBJ2-4; 7 bases are shared with TRBD1. The CDR3 length is 14 residues. J was trimmed by 9 bases and V by 5 bases; bases with no gene match: 10. Looked up from germline, CDR1 is SGHTA and CDR2 is FQGNSA. In DNA, the CDR3 is TGTGCCAGCAGCCCACGACAGGGCGCGGGCATTCAGTACTTC. Encoded protein: CASSPRQGAGIQYF.

The chain recombines TRBV18 with TRBJ2-3, with 10 bases matching TRBD1. This CDR3 spans 16 amino acids. Germline V gene data show CDR1 as KGHSH and CDR2 as LQKENI. V lost 6 bases to trimming and J lost 4 bases; unmatched junction nucleotides: 10. The CDR3 loop is CASSPQTGGRADTQYF. The CDR3 DNA follows: TGTGCCAGCTCTCCTCAGACAGGGGGCAGAGCAGATACGCAGTATTTT.

The chain has TRBV19 and TRBJ1-5; 7 nucleotides agree with TRBD1. Trimming at V came to 5 bases and at J to 1 base, leaving 2 bases not matched to a gene. Germline values: CDR1 LNHDA, CDR2 SQIVND (reference sequence). The CDR3 runs 14 residues. CDR3 in amino acids: CASSYRGSNQPQHF. The CDR3, as DNA: TGTGCCAGTAGTTACAGGGGAAGCAATCAGCCCCAGCATTTT.

The V gene is TRBV18, the J gene TRBJ1-1, with 7 bases matching TRBD1. The CDR3 totals 14 residues. Germline assignment: CDR1 KGHSH and CDR2 LQKENI. Trimming removed 3 bases from V and 4 bases from J; junction bases left unmatched: 5. The CDR3 nucleotides read TGTGCCAGCTCACCCCCGACAGGGTTCACTGAAGCTTTCTTT. Translation gives CASSPPTGFTEAFF.

The V gene is TRBV27, the J gene TRBJ1-5; 8 nucleotides align to TRBD1. This CDR3 comprises 16 residues. Germline loops: CDR1 MNHEY, CDR2 SMNVEV (reference sequence). V was pared by 1 base and J by 2 bases, with 4 bases of the junction left unmatched. The CDR3 DNA reads TGTGCCAGCAGTTTATTTTCGACAGGGGGCAATCAGCCCCAGCATTTT. Translation gives CASSLFSTGGNQPQHF.

The V and J genes are TRBV7-3 and TRBJ2-2; D unclear. The CDR3 totals 14 residues. Germline CDR1 is SGHTA and CDR2 is FQGTGA. V dropped 5 bases and J dropped 5 bases, with 12 bases sitting between them. Written as DNA, the CDR3 is TGTGCCAGCAGCAGGCCGGGCCCGACCGGGGAGCTGTTTTTT. As protein: CASSRPGPTGELFF.

This chain links TRBV10-2 with TRBJ2-7; 7 bases fit TRBD1. This CDR3 region has 11 residues. Unmatched junction bases numbered 4, after V lost 8 bases and J lost 6 bases. CDR1 is WSHSY, CDR2 SAAADI, per germline. In DNA form, the CDR3 reads TGCGCCAGCCTGACAGGGAGCGAGCAGTACTTC. Protein sequence: CASLTGSEQYF.

The chain links TRBV7-6 to TRBJ1-1; no reliable D call. The germline V gene has CDR1 SGHVS and CDR2 FNYEAQ. The CDR3 is 15 residues long. Trimming left V 5 bases short and J 2 bases short, with 15 bases between. CDR3 coding DNA: TGTGCCAGCAGCGGGAAGGTCTGGGGAAACACTGAAGCTTTCTTT. This translates into CASSGKVWGNTEAFF.

The chain couples TRBV5-1 to TRBJ1-1, with D unresolved. Germline V gives CDR1 SGHRS, CDR2 YFSETQ. V lost 7 bases and J lost 1, with 14 bases in between. The CDR3 runs 14 residues. The CDR3 loop reads CASAGYWENTEAFF. CDR3 bases: TGCGCCAGCGCCGGTTATTGGGAGAACACTGAAGCTTTCTTT.

The chain carries TRBV27 and TRBJ1-1; 7 nucleotides align to TRBD1. The CDR3 totals 13 residues. J gave up 1 base and V 10 bases, and 6 bases lay outside the gene matches. Germline CDR1 and CDR2: MNHEY and SMNVEV (reference sequence). The CDR3 DNA is TGTGCCACCCGACAGGGACGGAACACTGAAGCTTTCTTT. This codes for CATRQGRNTEAFF.

V gene TRBV12-3 or TRBV12-4 combines with J gene TRBJ2-1; D is perhaps TRBD2 (5 bases). Deletions cut 5 bases from V and 8 bases from J, with 13 bases between. This CDR3 is 13 amino acids long. The CDR3 sequence is CASSPLESHEQFF. The DNA of the CDR3 is TGTGCCAGCAGTCCACTAGAATCCCATGAGCAGTTCTTC.

This clone has just one count. The chain employs TRBV27 and TRBJ1-2; the D gene is possibly TRBD1 (5 bases). From germline, CDR1 is MNHEY and CDR2 SMNVEV (reference sequence). V was pared by 0 bases and J by 8 bases, with 13 bases between. The CDR3 has 14 amino acids. The CDR3: CASSLSGALRGYTF. The CDR3 bases are TGTGCCAGCAGTTTATCCGGGGCCCTGAGGGGCTACACCTTC.

J is TRBJ2-2 and V is TRBV2, with TRBD1 matching over 7 bases. The CDR3 runs to 15 residues. CDR1 and CDR2 (germline): SNHLY, FYNNEI. The J segment lost 0 bases and the V segment lost 6 bases, leaving 4 bases of the junction unmatched. The CDR3 spells CASRRQGANTGELFF. Here the CDR3 DNA reads TGTGCCAGCAGGCGACAGGGAGCGAACACCGGGGAGCTGTTTTTT.

The chain employs TRBV11-2 and TRBJ2-4; 7 positions agree with TRBD1. Trimming removed 2 bases from V and 0 bases from J; junction bases left unmatched: 4. This CDR3 has 16 residues. Germline loops: CDR1 SGHAT, CDR2 FQNNGV. In DNA, the CDR3 is TGTGCCAGCAGCTTACAGGGACAGCTAGCCAAAAACATTCAGTACTTC. It translates to CASSLQGQLAKNIQYF.

The chain recombines TRBV4-1 with TRBJ1-1; 7 nucleotides match TRBD1. Germline CDR1 and CDR2: MGHRA and YSYEKL. There are 16 residues in the CDR3. V was clipped by 0 bases and J by 6 bases; unmatched bases: 10. CDR3 nucleotides: TGCGCCAGCAGCCAAGAGGGCAGGGGGAGGTTGGCTGAAGCTTTCTTT. It encodes CASSQEGRGRLAEAFF.